The 24 T cell receptor beta chains given below trace back to one sample, sequenced in a study of cytomegalovirus exposure and HLA in healthy donors. Clones were sequenced by immunoSEQ multiplex PCR, and TCRdb holds only the in-frame ones, with some missing. The sample lists about 160,000 clones, approximately 96% occurring once. Source material: PBMCs. The origin of the receptors is a woman aged 18-29 years in good health and CMV-seronegative.

The V gene is TRBV6-5, the J gene TRBJ1-1, with D unresolved. The CDR3 runs to 12 residues. V was pared by 10 bases and J by 4 bases, with 13 bases between. CDR1 is MNHEY and CDR2 is SVGAGI in the germline V gene. CDR3 bases: TGTGCCACCCGGAGGGCGACCACTGAAGCTTTCTTT. As protein: CATRRATTEAFF.

The chain carries TRBV6-1 and TRBJ2-5; 8 bases align to TRBD2. V trimming: 2 bases; J trimming: 3 bases; junction bases outside the gene matches: 2. The CDR3 runs to 14 residues. CDR1 and CDR2 (germline): MNHNS, SASEGT. The DNA for the CDR3 is TGTGCCAGCAGTGAACTCGGGGGGGAAGAGACCCAGTACTTC. It encodes CASSELGGEETQYF.

The chain recombines TRBV7-9 with TRBJ2-7; tentatively, D is TRBD1 (6 bases). The V end was cut by 4 bases, the J end by 4 bases, with 11 bases between. The CDR3 consists of 13 residues. Germline values: CDR1 SEHNR, CDR2 FQNEAQ (reference sequence). As DNA, the CDR3 is TGTGCCAGCAGCTCACGAGGACAGTACGAGCAGTACTTC. Protein: CASSSRGQYEQYF.

The CDR3 spells CSVDGQGSDEQFF. The CDR3 DNA sequence: TGCAGCGTAGATGGACAGGGGAGCGATGAGCAGTTCTTC. The chain recombines TRBV29-1 with TRBJ2-1; 9 nucleotides agree with TRBD1. The germline V gene encodes CDR1 SQVTM and CDR2 ANQGSEA. This CDR3 region has 13 residues. J gave up 8 bases and V 6 bases, and 8 bases lay outside the gene matches.

This clone was seen once. The gene calls are TRBV6-5 and TRBJ1-1; 8 bases line up with TRBD1. CDR1 is MNHEY and CDR2 is SVGAGI in the germline V gene. This CDR3 contains 14 residues. The V and J ends lost 6 bases and 1 base, in that order; junction bases with no gene match: 4. CDR3 sequence: CASSYDRGNTEAFF. The CDR3 coding sequence is TGTGCCAGCAGCTATGACAGGGGGAACACTGAAGCTTTCTTT.

This clone occurred once. V usage is TRBV4-1 and J usage is TRBJ2-2; 12 bases agree with TRBD2. This CDR3 comprises 16 residues. With V trimmed by 3 bases and J by 6 bases, 5 bases remained unmatched. Germline values: CDR1 MGHRA, CDR2 YSYEKL. CDR3 residues: CASSHLAGGPAGELFF. CDR3 DNA: TGCGCCAGCAGCCATCTAGCGGGGGGGCCTGCCGGGGAGCTGTTTTTT.

V is TRBV29-1 and J is TRBJ1-2; 10 bases map to TRBD1. This CDR3 has 16 amino acids. CDR1 and CDR2 (germline): SQVTM, ANQGSEA. The V and J ends lost 3 bases and 4 bases, in that order; junction bases with no gene match: 11. The chain's CDR3 is CSVDGYDRGLSYGYTF. As DNA, the CDR3 is TGCAGCGTTGATGGGTATGACAGGGGGCTAAGCTATGGCTACACCTTC.

This chain uses TRBV27 with TRBJ1-2; D may be TRBD1 (5 bases). The V gene's germline CDR1 is MNHEY and CDR2 SMNVEV (reference sequence). The CDR3 is made up of 14 amino acids. Trimming took off 2 bases at V and 4 bases at J, with 11 bases between the two ends. The CDR3 spells CASSLDRGGYGYTF. CDR3 bases: TGTGCCAGCAGTTTAGATCGGGGGGGCTATGGCTACACCTTC.

The chain joins TRBV5-3 to TRBJ1-2; no reliable D call. TRBV5-3 is filed as an ORF, its function uncertain. Trimming shortened V by 4 bases and J by 0 bases, and 10 bases separated the two germline ends. The CDR3 has 14 residues. The CDR3 is CARSPGRPNYGYTF. CDR3 coding DNA: TGTGCCAGAAGCCCCGGTCGCCCTAACTATGGCTACACCTTC.

This chain links TRBV13 with TRBJ1-2; 11 bases align to TRBD1. With V trimmed by 4 bases and J by 8 bases, 9 bases remained unmatched. CDR3 length: 15 amino acids. CDR1 and CDR2 from the germline V gene are PRHDT and FYEKMQ (reference sequence). The CDR3 nucleotides are TGTGCCAGCAGCTACCCTGGACAGGGGGCCAGGGGCTACACCTTC. Protein product: CASSYPGQGARGYTF.

This chain connects TRBV6-1 to TRBJ2-1; weak D call: TRBD1 (7 bases). Trimming stripped 5 bases from V and 4 bases from J, with 9 bases between. Germline lookup yields CDR1 MNHNS and CDR2 SASEGT. This CDR3 spans 13 amino acids. The CDR3 sequence is CASSPGGYNEQFF. CDR3 in DNA: TGTGCCAGCAGTCCAGGGGGGTACAATGAGCAGTTCTTC.

The gene calls are TRBV15 and TRBJ1-1, with D hard to call. The CDR3 spans 16 residues. Germline values: CDR1 LNHNV, CDR2 YYDKDF (reference sequence). Trimming took off 1 base at V and 2 bases at J, with 14 bases between the two ends. CDR3 protein: CATSRGFGLSNTEAFF. The CDR3 bases are TGTGCCACCAGCAGAGGGTTTGGACTCAGCAACACTGAAGCTTTCTTT.

The chain is built from TRBV5-1 and TRBJ1-1; 8 bases line up with TRBD1. Germline assignment: CDR1 SGHRS and CDR2 YFSETQ. J was trimmed by 5 bases and V by 3 bases; bases with no gene match: 12. The CDR3 spans 16 residues. Here the CDR3 DNA reads TGCGCCAGCAGCTCAGACGCTGGACAGGGCGGGACTGAAGCTTTCTTT. Its translation: CASSSDAGQGGTEAFF.

DNA of the CDR3: TGTGCCACCAGCAGTCACGAGGGGGCTAACTATGGCTACACCTTC. Its translation is CATSSHEGANYGYTF. The gene calls are TRBV15 and TRBJ1-2; D is possibly TRBD1 (6 bases). V dropped 3 bases and J dropped 0 bases, with 11 bases sitting between them. CDR1 LNHNV and CDR2 YYDKDF come from the germline V gene (reference sequence). The CDR3 is 15 residues long.

The chain joins TRBV25-1 to TRBJ1-2; no clear D. Germline V gene lookup returns CDR1 MGHDK and CDR2 SYGVNS. This CDR3 region has 12 residues. V lost 6 bases, J lost 6 bases, and 11 bases lay in between. CDR3: CASSPGRDGYTF. The CDR3, as DNA: TGTGCCAGCAGCCCCGGGAGAGATGGCTACACCTTC.

CDR3 amino acids: CASSWVAGGPTDTQYF. In nucleotides, the CDR3 is TGTGCCAGCAGTTGGGTAGCGGGGGGGCCCACAGATACGCAGTATTTT. This sequence joins TRBV6-5 and TRBJ2-3; 11 bases fit TRBD2. The CDR3 loop spans 16 amino acids. Per germline, CDR1 MNHEY and CDR2 SVGAGI. After removal of 4 bases from V and 2 bases from J, the junction contained 5 bases not matched to a gene.

The chain employs TRBV4-3 and TRBJ1-6; possibly TRBD1 for D (5 bases). The CDR3 consists of 15 residues. Germline CDR1 LGHNA, CDR2 YSLEER. The ends were cut back, 0 bases at V and 9 bases at J, with 12 bases in the middle. CDR3 loop: CASSQDVRGVSPLHF. CDR3 DNA: TGCGCCAGCAGCCAAGATGTCCGGGGGGTTTCACCCCTCCACTTT.

The chain employs TRBV30 and TRBJ1-1; no clear D gene. The CDR3 runs 14 residues. Germline V gene sequence: CDR1 GTSNPN, CDR2 SVGIG (reference sequence). V was shortened by 5 bases and J by 7 bases, with 20 bases between the two germline ends. The CDR3 nucleotides read TGTGCCTGGGACGTGGCAGCGGGCCCTCTTGAAGCTTTCTTT. Translated, it gives CAWDVAAGPLEAFF.

This clone occurred a few times. This chain connects TRBV19 to TRBJ2-4; D possibly corresponds to TRBD2 (5 bases). There are 13 residues in the CDR3. Trimming removed 1 base at V and 9 bases at J, with 10 bases between. The germline CDR1 and CDR2 sequences are LNHDA and SQIVND (reference sequence). CDR3 nucleotide sequence: TGTGCCAGTAGTATAGCGGGAAATGGCATTCAGTACTTC. Translated, it gives CASSIAGNGIQYF.

This clone was seen a single time. This rearrangement joins TRBV30 to TRBJ1-3; tentative D call: TRBD1 (5 bases). V dropped 7 bases and J dropped 4 bases, with 14 bases sitting between them. Per the germline V gene, CDR1 is GTSNPN and CDR2 is SVGIG (reference sequence). CDR3 length: 13 residues. CDR3 protein: CALARVSGNTIYF. The DNA of the CDR3 is TGTGCCTTGGCCAGGGTGTCAGGAAACACCATATATTTT.

This chain links TRBV15 with TRBJ1-1; tentative D call: TRBD1 (5 bases). The CDR3 length is 14 residues. Germline V gene sequence: CDR1 LNHNV, CDR2 YYDKDF (reference sequence). Trimming removed 5 bases from V and 1 base from J, with 11 bases in between. The CDR3 loop reads CATSPGLRNTEAFF. CDR3 coding DNA: TGTGCCACCAGCCCGGGACTGAGGAACACTGAAGCTTTCTTT. The whole variable domain, remainder taken from reference TRBV15 and TRBJ1-1, is DAMVIQNPRYQVTQFGKPVTLSCSQTLNHNVMYWYQQKSSQAPKLLFHYYDKDFNNEADTPDNFQSRRPNTSFCFLDIRSPGLGDTAMYLCATSPGLRNTEAFFGQGTRLTVV.

V gene TRBV6-5 combines with J gene TRBJ2-7, with D maybe TRBD2 (5 bases). The germline V gene has CDR1 MNHEY and CDR2 SVGAGI. The CDR3 totals 13 residues. The V gene lost 3 bases and the J gene lost 6 bases, with 12 bases spanning the gap. This CDR3 reads CASSYEGGSEQYF. The CDR3 coding sequence is TGTGCCAGCAGTTATGAGGGCGGCAGCGAGCAGTACTTC.

The genes are TRBV5-1 and TRBJ2-7; 12 bases match TRBD1. The CDR3 length is 13 residues. Trimming removed 5 bases from V and 7 bases from J; junction bases left unmatched: 4. Per the germline V gene, CDR1 is SGHRS and CDR2 is YFSETQ. The CDR3: CASSEGQGAEQYF. In nucleotides, the CDR3 is TGCGCCAGCAGTGAGGGACAGGGGGCTGAGCAGTACTTC.

V and J are TRBV11-2 and TRBJ1-1; TRBD1 might be the D (6 bases). Trimming removed 1 base from V and 2 bases from J, with 11 bases in between. Germline V CDR1 and CDR2: SGHAT, FQNNGV. The CDR3 totals 15 residues. The CDR3 nucleotides are TGTGCCAGCAGCTTAGTGGGGGGGCTAAACACTGAAGCTTTCTTT. Translation gives CASSLVGGLNTEAFF. Complete variable domain (other parts from reference TRBV11-2 and TRBJ1-1): EAGVAQSPRYKIIEKRQSVAFWCNPISGHATLYWYQQILGQGPKLLIQFQNNGVVDDSQLPKDRFSAERLKGVDSTLKIQPAKLEDSAVYLCASSLVGGLNTEAFFGQGTRLTVV.